The 27 T cell receptor beta chains below come from one sample, sequenced in a study of T-cell reconstitution after alpha-beta-depleted transplantation in children (dated by TCRdb to the mid-2010s). The library came from PCR. Instrument on record: Illumina HiSeq 2500. TCR libraries were prepared with molecular barcoding, using unique molecular identifiers to normalize TCRbeta repertoire quantification. Using fastp trimming at Q25 and MiXCR clonotype assembly, TCRdb reanalyzed the public sequencing data and kept in-frame beta chains. Rows with a matching CDR3 protein are joined into one entry that keeps the most common DNA and genes. The sample table holds 500,000 to 600,000 distinct CDR3 sequences, of which approximately 32% were seen once. Under 3% of the sample lies in the top ten. This material consisted of PBMCs from the stem cell graft donor, taken from the stem cell graft. The receptors were sampled from a human donor who donated a stem cell graft to a child with aplastic anemia.

This clonotype was counted a few times. This chain links TRBV12-3 or TRBV12-4 with TRBJ2-1; no firm D call. The CDR3 runs to 12 residues. Between the trimmed V and J ends, which lost 1 base and 12 bases, there was a span of 10 bases. DNA of the CDR3: TGTGCCAGCAGTTTAGGCACCGTCGTGCAGTTCTTC. As protein: CASSLGTVVQFF.

This clonotype was counted only a few times. The chain recombines TRBV28 with TRBJ1-3, with a weak D call TRBD1 (6 bases). Germline V gene lookup returns CDR1 MDHEN and CDR2 SYDVKM. The CDR3 is made up of 15 amino acids. The V and J ends lost 5 bases and 1 base respectively, with 12 bases between them. For the CDR3, the DNA is TGTGCCAGCAGTCCACCAGGGGTTTCTGGAAACACCATATATTTT. This translates into CASSPPGVSGNTIYF.

Only a few counts were recorded for this clonotype. The chain joins TRBV6-2 or TRBV6-3 to TRBJ2-3; 14 nucleotides match TRBD2. Unmatched junction bases numbered 6, after V lost 6 bases and J lost 4 bases. Germline assignment: CDR1 MNHEY and CDR2 SVGEGT. This CDR3 region has 16 residues. CDR3 amino acids: CASSWGLAGDPDTQYF. The CDR3 DNA follows: TGTGCCAGCAGCTGGGGACTAGCGGGAGACCCAGATACGCAGTATTTT.

In DNA, the CDR3 is TGTGCCAGCAGCTTAAGAGGGCCACTAGCGGGCGAAGAGACCCAGTACTTC. Amino acids: CASSLRGPLAGEETQYF. V usage is TRBV7-9 and J usage is TRBJ2-5, with 9 bases fitting TRBD2. The CDR3 length is 17 residues. J gave up 3 bases and V 2 bases, and 10 bases lay outside the gene matches. Germline CDR1 reads SEHNR; CDR2 reads FQNEAQ (reference sequence).

The gene calls are TRBV10-1 and TRBJ1-2; possibly TRBD1 for D (5 bases). With 4 bases removed from V and 4 bases from J, the gap between germline ends came to 16 bases. The CDR3 spans 15 residues. Per germline, CDR1 WNHNN and CDR2 SYGVQD (reference sequence). As DNA, the CDR3 is TGCGCCAGCAGTGGAATATTAGGGGCTTCCTATGGCTACACCTTC. It codes for CASSGILGASYGYTF.

The chain has TRBV3-1 and TRBJ2-7; D possibly uses TRBD1 or TRBD2 (5 bases each). CDR3 length: 14 residues. The germline V gene has CDR1 LGHDT and CDR2 YNNKEL (reference sequence). V was trimmed by 4 bases and J by 2 bases, leaving 12 bases between them. CDR3 loop: CASSPWDQTYEQYF. The CDR3 DNA is TGTGCCAGCAGCCCTTGGGACCAGACCTACGAGCAGTACTTC.

This chain joins TRBV20-1 and TRBJ2-7; no firm D call. The CDR3 runs to 14 residues. Germline CDR1 DFQATT, CDR2 SNEGSKA (reference sequence). The CDR3 coding sequence is TGCAGTGCTAGAGATCAAGGAGAAGGCTACGAGCAGAACGTC. Protein product: CSARDQGEGYEQNV.

This clonotype appeared a few times. The chain employs TRBV12-3 or TRBV12-4 and TRBJ1-5; the D is unclear. The CDR3 length is 15 residues. The V and J ends lost 3 bases and 6 bases respectively, with 15 bases between them. The CDR3, as DNA: TGTGCCAGCAGTTTCTTGGGTACGGAATCTCAGCCCCAGCATTTT. This translates into CASSFLGTESQPQHF.

The chain employs TRBV11-2 and TRBJ1-2, with D maybe TRBD1 (6 bases). V lost 2 bases to trimming and J lost 8 bases, with 15 bases between them. In germline, CDR1 is SGHAT, CDR2 FQNNGV. The CDR3 covers 14 residues. Written as DNA, the CDR3 is TGTGCCAGCAGCTTACTTTCGGCACAGGGCGGCTACACCTTC. It specifies CASSLLSAQGGYTF.

The chain employs TRBV7-2 and TRBJ2-5; D tentatively fits TRBD1 or TRBD2 (5 bases each). CDR3 length: 13 amino acids. CDR1 and CDR2 from the germline V gene are SGHTA and FQGNSA. Trimming pared 6 bases from V and 9 bases from J, leaving 17 bases between. This CDR3 is CASRNSVLGAQYF. The CDR3 nucleotides read TGTGCCAGCAGGAATAGCGTTCTGGGGGCCCAGTACTTC. Together with reference TRBV7-2 and TRBJ2-5, the CDR3 gives the full variable domain: GAGVSQSPSNKVTEKGKDVELRCDPISGHTALYWYRQSLGQGLEFLIYFQGNSAPDKSGLPSDRFSAERTGGSVSTLTIQRTQQEDSAVYLCASRNSVLGAQYFGPGTRLLVL.

The rearrangement joins TRBV6-2 or TRBV6-3 to TRBJ1-1, with D uncertain. CDR1 MNHEY and CDR2 SVGEGT come from the germline V gene. V was trimmed by 2 bases and J by 7 bases, leaving 5 bases between them. This CDR3 is 11 amino acids long. CDR3 DNA sequence: TGTGCCAGCAGTTACAGGAATGAAGCTTTCTTT. Protein product: CASSYRNEAFF.

The V call is TRBV3-1, the J call TRBJ2-5, with D perhaps given as TRBD1 or TRBD2 (5 bases each). The V gene's germline CDR1 is LGHDT and CDR2 YNNKEL (reference sequence). The V end was cut by 1 base, the J end by 7 bases, with 19 bases between. This CDR3 is 16 amino acids long. DNA of the CDR3: TGTGCCAGCAGCCAAGTGTTAACGGGACCCAAGAGGACCCAGTACTTC. Protein: CASSQVLTGPKRTQYF.

This chain links TRBV6-5 with TRBJ2-2; D not resolved. The CDR3 runs to 18 residues. The germline gives CDR1 MNHEY, CDR2 SVGAGI. Deletions cut 0 bases from V and 0 bases from J, with 14 bases between. CDR3 nucleotides: TGTGCCAGCAGTTACTCTCCAATTGACTTCGCGAACACCGGGGAGCTGTTTTTT. Translated: CASSYSPIDFANTGELFF.

This clonotype came up a few times. V is TRBV29-1 and J is TRBJ1-2, with unresolved D. The CDR3 length is 14 residues. V gave up 1 base and J gave up 2 bases, with 11 bases separating them. Germline CDR1 SQVTM, CDR2 ANQGSEA. The CDR3 DNA is TGCAGCGTTGAAGTTGGTCCGGGGAACTATGGCTACACCTTC. Residues: CSVEVGPGNYGYTF.

This clonotype was counted only a few times. In nucleotides, the CDR3 is TGTGCCTGGACCCACAGGGGTGGCACTGAAGCTTTCTTT. Residues: CAWTHRGGTEAFF. The chain couples TRBV30 to TRBJ1-1, with TRBD1 identical over 7 bases. This CDR3 has 13 amino acids. Germline V gene lookup returns CDR1 GTSNPN and CDR2 SVGIG (reference sequence). Unmatched junction bases numbered 6, after V lost 4 bases and J lost 4 bases.

J is TRBJ2-1 and V is TRBV27, with a possible D match to TRBD2 (5 bases). Between the trimmed V and J ends, which lost 5 bases and 4 bases, there was a span of 18 bases. In germline, CDR1 is MNHEY, CDR2 SMNVEV (reference sequence). CDR3 length: 16 amino acids. This CDR3 is CASSNLDGMGYNEQFF. CDR3 sequence (DNA): TGTGCCAGCAGTAACCTGGACGGGATGGGGTACAATGAGCAGTTCTTC.

The CDR3 here is CASSPSLSGTSNYEQYF. CDR3 in DNA: TGTGCCAGCAGCCCGAGCCTTTCCGGGACTAGTAACTACGAGCAGTACTTC. This chain joins TRBV4-2 and TRBJ2-7, with 8 bases that match TRBD2. This CDR3 contains 17 residues. The V gene end was trimmed by 4 bases and the J gene end by 3 bases; junction bases not matched to a gene: 14. CDR1 LGHNA and CDR2 YNFKEQ come from the germline V gene.

This clonotype was counted only a few times. V and J are TRBV6-2 or TRBV6-3 and TRBJ2-3, with D perhaps being TRBD1 or TRBD2 (5 bases each). Trimming took 0 bases from V and 0 from J, leaving 10 bases between them. This CDR3 has 16 amino acids. Germline V gives CDR1 MNHEY, CDR2 SVGEGT. The DNA of the CDR3 is TGTGCCAGCAGTTACTCGATTTGGGACAGCACAGATACGCAGTATTTT. Translated: CASSYSIWDSTDTQYF.

This clonotype was counted between two and nine times. This sequence joins TRBV27 and TRBJ2-3; D is possibly TRBD2 (5 bases). The V end was cut by 7 bases, the J end by 5 bases, with 19 bases between. Germline CDR1 MNHEY, CDR2 SMNVEV (reference sequence). The CDR3 loop spans 15 amino acids. CDR3 nucleotide sequence: TGTGCCAGCACCCCTTTCAGAGGAGGTCAAGATACGCAGTATTTT. Its translation is CASTPFRGGQDTQYF.

This clonotype has only a few counts. The CDR3 region has the DNA TGCAGTGCCCAGGACATAAGCTCAGATACGCAGTATTTT. It codes for CSAQDISSDTQYF. The rearrangement joins TRBV20-1 to TRBJ2-3; maybe TRBD1 (5 bases). V shed 6 bases and J shed 4 bases, with 14 bases lying between them. This CDR3 comprises 13 residues. The germline CDR1 and CDR2 sequences are DFQATT and SNEGSKA (reference sequence).

The table lists this clonotype with a few counts. The gene calls are TRBV5-5 and TRBJ2-5, with D unresolved. In germline, CDR1 is SGHKS, CDR2 YYEKEE (reference sequence). The CDR3 runs to 14 residues. Trimming removed 0 bases from V and 2 bases from J, with 8 bases in between. The CDR3 here is CASSLEGQQETQYF. The CDR3 coding sequence is TGTGCCAGCAGCTTGGAAGGTCAGCAAGAGACCCAGTACTTC. The entire variable domain, with the rest obtained from reference TRBV5-5 and TRBJ2-5, is as follows: DAGVTQSPTHLIKTRGQQVTLRCSPISGHKSVSWYQQVLGQGPQFIFQYYEKEERGRGNFPDRFSARQFPNYSSELNVNALLLGDSALYLCASSLEGQQETQYFGPGTRLLVL.

The chain has TRBV28 and TRBJ2-7; D is perhaps TRBD1 or TRBD2 (7 bases each). Germline V gene lookup returns CDR1 MDHEN and CDR2 SYDVKM. The CDR3 runs to 14 residues. V was trimmed by 7 bases and J by 3 bases, leaving 16 bases between them. CDR3 protein: CASIQGGPLYEQYF. In DNA form, the CDR3 reads TGTGCCAGCATCCAGGGGGGGCCCCTCTACGAGCAGTACTTC.

The V and J genes are TRBV5-1 and TRBJ2-1, with D perhaps matching TRBD1 (6 bases). Trimming took 4 bases from V and 4 from J, leaving 15 bases between them. CDR1 is SGHRS, CDR2 YFSETQ, per germline. The length of the CDR3 is 15 residues. The CDR3 nucleotides read TGCGCCAGCAGCGACCAGGGGAGCCTTTACAATGAGCAGTTCTTC. Encoded protein: CASSDQGSLYNEQFF.

This chain joins TRBV5-1 and TRBJ2-7, with D possibly matching TRBD1 (6 bases). V shed 6 bases and J shed 7 bases, with 23 bases lying between them. The CDR3 is 15 residues long. The germline V gene encodes CDR1 SGHRS and CDR2 YFSETQ. CDR3 DNA sequence: TGCGCCAGCACCGATACAGGGTCCCTATCTTTAGAGCAGTACTTC. It is translated as CASTDTGSLSLEQYF.

The chain couples TRBV7-9 to TRBJ2-3; D could derive from TRBD1 or TRBD2 (5 bases each). Trimming left V 5 bases short and J 8 bases short, with 20 bases between. The germline gives CDR1 SEHNR, CDR2 FQNEAQ (reference sequence). The CDR3 contains 15 residues. CDR3 in amino acids: CASSPREGEGTTQYF. CDR3 bases: TGTGCCAGCAGCCCCAGAGAAGGCGAGGGGACTACGCAGTATTTT.

The V gene is TRBV29-1, the J gene TRBJ2-7; no clear D gene. Per the germline V gene, CDR1 is SQVTM and CDR2 is ANQGSEA. Trimming took off 4 bases at V and 3 bases at J, with 10 bases between the two ends. This CDR3 has 12 residues. The CDR3 DNA follows: TGCAGCGTTGCCCTTGACTTCTACGAGCAGTACTTC. It is translated as CSVALDFYEQYF.

The CDR3: CATSNSGGQGSEQYF. For the CDR3, the DNA is TGTGCCACCAGCAATTCGGGGGGACAGGGATCCGAGCAGTACTTC. The chain employs TRBV15 and TRBJ2-7, with 9 nucleotides matching TRBD1. This CDR3 has 15 amino acids. With 4 bases clipped from V and 6 bases from J, the junction kept 10 bases outside the gene matches. CDR1 is LNHNV, CDR2 YYDKDF, per germline (reference sequence). The whole variable domain, filled in from reference TRBV15 and TRBJ2-7, reads DAMVIQNPRYQVTQFGKPVTLSCSQTLNHNVMYWYQQKSSQAPKLLFHYYDKDFNNEADTPDNFQSRRPNTSFCFLDIRSPGLGDTAMYLCATSNSGGQGSEQYFGPGTRLTVT.